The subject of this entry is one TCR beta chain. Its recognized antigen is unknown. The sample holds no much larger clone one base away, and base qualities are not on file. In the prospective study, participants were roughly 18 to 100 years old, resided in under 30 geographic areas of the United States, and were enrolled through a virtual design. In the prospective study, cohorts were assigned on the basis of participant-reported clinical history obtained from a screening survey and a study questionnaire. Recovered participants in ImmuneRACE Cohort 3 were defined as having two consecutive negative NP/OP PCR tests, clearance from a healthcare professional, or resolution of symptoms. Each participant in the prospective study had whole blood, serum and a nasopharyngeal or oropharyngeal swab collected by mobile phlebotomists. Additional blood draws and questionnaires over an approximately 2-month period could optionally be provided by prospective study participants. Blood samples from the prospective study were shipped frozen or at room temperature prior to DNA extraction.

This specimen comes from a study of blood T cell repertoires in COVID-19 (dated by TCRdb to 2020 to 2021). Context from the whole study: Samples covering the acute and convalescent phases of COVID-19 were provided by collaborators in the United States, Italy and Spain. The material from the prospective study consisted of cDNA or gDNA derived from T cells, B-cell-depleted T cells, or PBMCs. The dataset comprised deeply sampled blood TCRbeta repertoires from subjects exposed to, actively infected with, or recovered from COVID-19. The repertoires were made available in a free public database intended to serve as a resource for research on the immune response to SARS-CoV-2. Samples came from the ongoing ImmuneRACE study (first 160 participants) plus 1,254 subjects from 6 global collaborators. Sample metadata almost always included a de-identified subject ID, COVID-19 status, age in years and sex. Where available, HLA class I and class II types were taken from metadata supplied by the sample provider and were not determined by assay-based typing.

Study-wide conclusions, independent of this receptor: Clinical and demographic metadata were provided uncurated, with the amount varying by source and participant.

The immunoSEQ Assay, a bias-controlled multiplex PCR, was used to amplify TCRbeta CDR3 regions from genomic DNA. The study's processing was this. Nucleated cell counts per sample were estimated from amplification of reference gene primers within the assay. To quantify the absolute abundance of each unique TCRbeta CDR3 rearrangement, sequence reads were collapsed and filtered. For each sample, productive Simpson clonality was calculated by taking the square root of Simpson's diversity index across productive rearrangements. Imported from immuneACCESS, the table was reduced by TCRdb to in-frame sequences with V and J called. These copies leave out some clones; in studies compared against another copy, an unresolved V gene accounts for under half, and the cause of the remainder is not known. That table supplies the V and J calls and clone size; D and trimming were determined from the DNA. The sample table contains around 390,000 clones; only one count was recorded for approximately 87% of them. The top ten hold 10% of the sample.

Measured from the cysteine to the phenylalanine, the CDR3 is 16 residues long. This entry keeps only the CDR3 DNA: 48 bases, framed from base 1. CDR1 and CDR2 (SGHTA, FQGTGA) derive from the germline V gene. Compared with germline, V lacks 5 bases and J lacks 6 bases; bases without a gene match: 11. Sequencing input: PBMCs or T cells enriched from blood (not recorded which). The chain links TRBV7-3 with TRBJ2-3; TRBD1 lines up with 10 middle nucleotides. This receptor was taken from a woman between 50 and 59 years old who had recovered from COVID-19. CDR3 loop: CASSPGGQGRLDTQYF. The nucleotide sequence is TGTGCCAGCAGCCCAGGGGGACAGGGGCGATTGGATACGCAGTATTTT. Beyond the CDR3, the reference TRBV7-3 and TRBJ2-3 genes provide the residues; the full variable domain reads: GAGVSQTPSNKVTEKGKYVELRCDPISGHTALYWYRQSLGQGPEFLIYFQGTGAADDSGLPNDRFFAVRPEGSVSTLKIQRTERGDSAVYLCASSPGGQGRLDTQYFGPGTRLTVL.